This T cell receptor (beta chain) stems from a study of blood T cell repertoires in COVID-19. About the research overall: Some COVID-19 samples were acute and others convalescent; all came from the United States, Italy and Spain.

Original processing notes: From reference gene primer amplification, estimates of nucleated cell counts were derived. Using immunoSEQ multiplex PCR, the repertoire was profiled, and TCRdb retains in-frame clones only, with some absent. V and J calls and clone size are given by that table; D and trimming were obtained from the DNA. Found here are fewer than 120,000 clones, 76% of them singletons; the top ten hold more than 3.5%. The sequenced sample consisted of peripheral blood. This receptor was taken from a woman aged 80 or over with acute or convalescent COVID-19.

The CDR3 DNA follows: TGTGCCAGCAGTTTAGTTGGGACAGGGGTCCACGAGCAGTACTTC. Translating it yields CASSLVGTGVHEQYF. The rearrangement uses TRBV27 and TRBJ2-7, with 10 bases matching TRBD1. CDR1 MNHEY and CDR2 SMNVEV come from the germline V gene (reference sequence). The CDR3 has 15 residues. V shed 2 bases and J 5 bases; nucleotides not matched to a gene: 6.